This T cell receptor beta chain was captured in a study of CD8 T cells in ankylosing spondylitis. Notes on the study in general: Reportedly, significant enrichment of disease-linked clones occurred in matched ankylosing spondylitis synovial fluid. A TCR beta motif of fewer than ten highly homologous variants seemed to mark ankylosing spondylitis blood. Some motif variants had been reported before (in reactive arthritis synovial fluid and blood).

The germline gives CDR1 KGHSH, CDR2 LQKENI. The CDR3 spans 16 residues. Trimming removed 3 bases from V and 0 bases from J, with 11 bases in between. Ten or more counts support this clonotype. The antigen is undetermined. Making use of molecular barcodes, quantitative 5'-RACE generated TCR beta libraries. TCRdb called the 5' RACE reads again in MiXCR, with one record for every CDR3 protein. The sample lists more than 500,000 distinct CDR3 sequences, about 5.7% occurring once. The clonotype comes from a male donor with ankylosing spondylitis. The rearrangement uses TRBV18 and TRBJ1-4; tentatively, D is TRBD1 (5 bases). Sequencing input: blood, either unsorted or a sorted T cell fraction (not recorded which). The DNA for the CDR3 is TGTGCCAGCTCACCGGGGACGGTTGCAACTAATGAAAAACTGTTTTTT. This sequence encodes CASSPGTVATNEKLFF.